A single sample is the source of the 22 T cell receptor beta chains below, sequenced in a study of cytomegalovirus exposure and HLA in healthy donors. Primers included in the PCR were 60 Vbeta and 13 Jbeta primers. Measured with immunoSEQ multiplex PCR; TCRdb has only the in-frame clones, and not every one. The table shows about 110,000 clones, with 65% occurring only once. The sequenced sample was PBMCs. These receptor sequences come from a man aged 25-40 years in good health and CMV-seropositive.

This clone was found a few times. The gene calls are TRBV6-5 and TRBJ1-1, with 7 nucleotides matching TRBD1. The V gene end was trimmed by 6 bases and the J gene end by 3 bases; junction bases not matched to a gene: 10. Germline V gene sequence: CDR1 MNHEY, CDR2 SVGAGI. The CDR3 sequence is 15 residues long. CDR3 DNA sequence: TGTGCCAGCAGACCCAGGGGGACAGCGGACACTGAAGCTTTCTTT. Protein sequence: CASRPRGTADTEAFF.

The CDR3 region is CASSLARTISTGELFF. The CDR3 DNA sequence: TGTGCCAGCAGCTTAGCCCGGACAATTTCGACCGGGGAGCTGTTTTTT. The chain couples TRBV7-2 to TRBJ2-2, with D possibly matching TRBD1 (5 bases). V lost 0 bases and J lost 5, with 13 bases in between. The CDR3 contains 16 residues. Germline V lookup: CDR1 SGHTA, CDR2 FQGNSA.

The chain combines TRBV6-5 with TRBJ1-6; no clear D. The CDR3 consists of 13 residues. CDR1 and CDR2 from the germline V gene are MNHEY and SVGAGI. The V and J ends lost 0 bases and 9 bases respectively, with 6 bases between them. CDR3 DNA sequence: TGTGCCAGCAGTTACTCACCGGTTTCACCCCTCCACTTT. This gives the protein CASSYSPVSPLHF.

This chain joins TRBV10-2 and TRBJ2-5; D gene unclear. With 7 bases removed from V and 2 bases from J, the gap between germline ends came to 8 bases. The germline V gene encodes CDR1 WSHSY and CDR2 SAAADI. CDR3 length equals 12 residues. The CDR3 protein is CASTFGQETQYF. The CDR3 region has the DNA TGCGCCAGCACGTTCGGGCAAGAGACCCAGTACTTC.

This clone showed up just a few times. CDR3 DNA sequence: TGCGCCAGCAGCCCCTTGACAGGGACAGCTAACTATGGCTACACCTTC. Its translation is CASSPLTGTANYGYTF. This chain joins TRBV5-1 and TRBJ1-2, with 7 bases identical to TRBD1. The CDR3 loop spans 16 amino acids. Germline V gene lookup returns CDR1 SGHRS and CDR2 YFSETQ. The trim removed 4 bases at V and 0 bases at J, leaving 9 bases unmatched.

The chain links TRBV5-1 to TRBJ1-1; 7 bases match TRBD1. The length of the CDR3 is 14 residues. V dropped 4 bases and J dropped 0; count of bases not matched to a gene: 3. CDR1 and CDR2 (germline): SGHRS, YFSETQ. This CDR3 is CASSQGQMNTEAFF. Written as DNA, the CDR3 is TGCGCCAGCAGCCAGGGACAGATGAACACTGAAGCTTTCTTT. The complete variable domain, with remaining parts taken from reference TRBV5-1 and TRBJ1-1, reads KAGVTQTPRYLIKTRGQQVTLSCSPISGHRSVSWYQQTPGQGLQFLFEYFSETQRNKGNFPGRFSGRQFSNSRSEMNVSTLELGDSALYLCASSQGQMNTEAFFGQGTRLTVV.

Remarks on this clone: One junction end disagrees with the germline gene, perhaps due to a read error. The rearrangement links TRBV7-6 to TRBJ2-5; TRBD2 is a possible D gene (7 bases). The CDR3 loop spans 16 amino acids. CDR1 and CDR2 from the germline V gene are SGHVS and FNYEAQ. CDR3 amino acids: CASSSPGGRLQQTQYF. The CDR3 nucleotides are TGTGCCAGCAGCTCCCCGGGGGGCAGACTCCAACAGACCCAGTACTTC.

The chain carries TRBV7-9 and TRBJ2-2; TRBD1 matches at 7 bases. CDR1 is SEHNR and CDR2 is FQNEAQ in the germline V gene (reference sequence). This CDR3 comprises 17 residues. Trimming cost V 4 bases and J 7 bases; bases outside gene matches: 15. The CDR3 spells CASSSNRGLYNIGELFF. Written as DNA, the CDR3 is TGTGCCAGCAGCTCTAACAGGGGCCTGTATAATATCGGGGAGCTGTTTTTT. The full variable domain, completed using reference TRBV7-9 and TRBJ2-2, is DTGVSQNPRHKITKRGQNVTFRCDPISEHNRLYWYRQTLGQGPEFLTYFQNEAQLEKSRLLSDRFSAERPKGSFSTLEIQRTEQGDSAMYLCASSSNRGLYNIGELFFGEGSRLTVL.

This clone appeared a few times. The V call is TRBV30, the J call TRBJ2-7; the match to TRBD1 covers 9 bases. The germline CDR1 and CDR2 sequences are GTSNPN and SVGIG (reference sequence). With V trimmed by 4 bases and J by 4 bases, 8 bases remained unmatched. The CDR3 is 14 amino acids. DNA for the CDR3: TGTGCCTGGACCCACGGGGGACAGGGATACGAGCAGTACTTC. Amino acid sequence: CAWTHGGQGYEQYF.

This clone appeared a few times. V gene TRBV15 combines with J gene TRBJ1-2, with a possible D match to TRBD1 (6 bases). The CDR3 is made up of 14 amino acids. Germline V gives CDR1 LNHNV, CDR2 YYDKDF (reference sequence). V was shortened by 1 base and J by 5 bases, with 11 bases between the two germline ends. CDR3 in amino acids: CATSRGGQGYGYTF. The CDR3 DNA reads TGTGCCACCAGCAGAGGGGGGCAGGGTTATGGCTACACCTTC.

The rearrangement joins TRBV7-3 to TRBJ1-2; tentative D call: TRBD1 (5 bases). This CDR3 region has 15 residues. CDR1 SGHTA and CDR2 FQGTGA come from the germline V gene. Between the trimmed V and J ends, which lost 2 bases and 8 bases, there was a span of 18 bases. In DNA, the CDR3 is TGTGCCAGCAGCTTAGGTCAGGTACAGGTGAAGGGCTACACCTTC. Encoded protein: CASSLGQVQVKGYTF.

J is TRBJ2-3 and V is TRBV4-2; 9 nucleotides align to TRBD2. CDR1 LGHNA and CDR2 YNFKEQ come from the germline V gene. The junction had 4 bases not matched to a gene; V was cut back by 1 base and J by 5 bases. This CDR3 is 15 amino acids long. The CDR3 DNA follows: TGTGCCAGCAGCCAAGTGGGACTAGCTGGAGATACGCAGTATTTT. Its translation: CASSQVGLAGDTQYF.

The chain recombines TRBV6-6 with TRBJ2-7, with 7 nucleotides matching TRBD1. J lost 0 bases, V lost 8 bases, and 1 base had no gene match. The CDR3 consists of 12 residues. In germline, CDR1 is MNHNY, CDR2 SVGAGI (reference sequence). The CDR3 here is CASGDSSYEQYF. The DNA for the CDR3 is TGTGCCAGCGGGGACAGCTCCTACGAGCAGTACTTC.

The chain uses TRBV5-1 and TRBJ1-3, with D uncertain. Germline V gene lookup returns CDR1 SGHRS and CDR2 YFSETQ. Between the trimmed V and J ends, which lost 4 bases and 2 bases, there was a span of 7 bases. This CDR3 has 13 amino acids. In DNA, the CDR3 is TGCGCCAGCAGCCTCGACACTGGAAACACCATATATTTT. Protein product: CASSLDTGNTIYF. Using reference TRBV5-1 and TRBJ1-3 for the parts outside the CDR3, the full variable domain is KAGVTQTPRYLIKTRGQQVTLSCSPISGHRSVSWYQQTPGQGLQFLFEYFSETQRNKGNFPGRFSGRQFSNSRSEMNVSTLELGDSALYLCASSLDTGNTIYFGEGSWLTVV.

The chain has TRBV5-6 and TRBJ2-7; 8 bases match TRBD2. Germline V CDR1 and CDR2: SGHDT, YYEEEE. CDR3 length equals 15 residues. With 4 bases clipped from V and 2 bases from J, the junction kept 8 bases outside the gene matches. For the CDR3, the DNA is TGTGCCAGCAGCCGGGGGGCGGGGGGTCCCTACGAGCAGTACTTC. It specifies CASSRGAGGPYEQYF.

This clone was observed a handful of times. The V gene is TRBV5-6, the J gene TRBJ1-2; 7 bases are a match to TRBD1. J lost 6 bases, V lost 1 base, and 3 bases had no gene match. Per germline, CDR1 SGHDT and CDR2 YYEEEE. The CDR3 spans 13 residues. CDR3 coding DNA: TGTGCCAGCAGCTTGCCGACAGGGAATGGCTACACCTTC. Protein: CASSLPTGNGYTF.

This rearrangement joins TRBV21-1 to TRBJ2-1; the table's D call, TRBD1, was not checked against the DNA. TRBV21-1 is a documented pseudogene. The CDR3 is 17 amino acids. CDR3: CASSYMAITGPVCEQFF. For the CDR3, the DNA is TGTGCCAGCAGCTACATGGCCATCACTGGGCCTGTTTGCGAGCAGTTCTTC.

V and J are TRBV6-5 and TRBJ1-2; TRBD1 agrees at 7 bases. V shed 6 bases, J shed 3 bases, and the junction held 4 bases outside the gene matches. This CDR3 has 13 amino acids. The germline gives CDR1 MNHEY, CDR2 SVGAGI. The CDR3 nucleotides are TGTGCCAGCAGATCCACAGGGGACTATGGCTACACCTTC. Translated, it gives CASRSTGDYGYTF.

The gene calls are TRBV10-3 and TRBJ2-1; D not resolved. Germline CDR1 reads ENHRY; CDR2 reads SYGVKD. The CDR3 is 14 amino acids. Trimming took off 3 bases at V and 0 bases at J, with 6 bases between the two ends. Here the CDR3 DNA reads TGTGCCATCAGTGACCCTATCTCCTACAATGAGCAGTTCTTC. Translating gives CAISDPISYNEQFF.

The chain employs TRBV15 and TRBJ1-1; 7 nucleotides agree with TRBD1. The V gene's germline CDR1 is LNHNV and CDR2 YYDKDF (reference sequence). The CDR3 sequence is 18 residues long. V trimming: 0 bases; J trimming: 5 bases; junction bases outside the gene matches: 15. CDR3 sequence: CATSRELKETGPRTEAFF. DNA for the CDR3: TGTGCCACCAGCAGAGAGTTAAAAGAGACAGGGCCGAGGACTGAAGCTTTCTTT.

For the CDR3, the DNA is TGTGCCAGCAGCTTAGTAGGGAGGGTTAGCACAGATACGCAGTATTTT. Encoded protein: CASSLVGRVSTDTQYF. This chain uses TRBV7-9 with TRBJ2-3; 7 bases agree with TRBD2. The CDR3 is made up of 16 amino acids. The ends lost 1 base at V and 0 bases at J; junction bases unmatched: 4. Germline V gives CDR1 SEHNR, CDR2 FQNEAQ (reference sequence). The variable domain in full, completed from reference TRBV7-9 and TRBJ2-3, reads DTGVSQNPRHKITKRGQNVTFRCDPISEHNRLYWYRQTLGQGPEFLTYFQNEAQLEKSRLLSDRFSAERPKGSFSTLEIQRTEQGDSAMYLCASSLVGRVSTDTQYFGPGTRLTVL.

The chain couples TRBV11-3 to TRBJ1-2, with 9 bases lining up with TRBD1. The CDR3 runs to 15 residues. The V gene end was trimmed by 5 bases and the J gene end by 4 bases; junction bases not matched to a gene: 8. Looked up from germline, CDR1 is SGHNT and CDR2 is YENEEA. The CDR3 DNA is TGTGCCAGCAGCCTGGGGACAGGGTACGCCTATGGCTACACCTTC. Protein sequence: CASSLGTGYAYGYTF.